The T cell receptor (beta chain) described here comes from a study of blood T cell repertoires in COVID-19. Residents of approximately 25 US areas, aged roughly 18 to 95 years, made up the participants. Profiling relied on immunoSEQ multiplex PCR, and the TCRdb table lists in-frame clones only, not all of them. The repertoire holds a few hundred thousand clones, with about 87% as singletons. CDR3 length equals 16 residues. With V trimmed by 4 bases and J by 1 base, 5 bases remained unmatched. Germline V gene data show CDR1 as SGHRS and CDR2 as YFSETQ. Material for sequencing was PBMCs or T cells enriched from blood (not recorded which). The chain recombines TRBV5-1 with TRBJ2-5; the match to TRBD2 covers 12 bases. This receptor was obtained from a man aged 18 to 29 with acute COVID-19. CDR3 nucleotides: TGCGCCAGCAGCCAGGGACTAGCGGGTTTCCAAGAGACCCAGTACTTC. This encodes CASSQGLAGFQETQYF.